This is a list of T cell receptor beta chains from one sample in a study of tumor-infiltrating lymphocytes in primary liver carcinoma. TCRdb passed the multiplex PCR reads through MiXCR, listing each CDR3 protein once. The sample lists 95,000 to 150,000 distinct CDR3 sequences, approximately 64% occurring once. Material for sequencing was liver tumor tissue from sampling region 3. The receptors derive from a woman aged 55-69 years with primary liver carcinoma and hepatitis B virus infection. Each CDR3 is given with its conserved first and last residue. Fields, in order: clone size, D gene, J gene, V gene, CDR3 protein, CDR3 DNA. A D gene is named only where the DNA matches it firmly. Some rows mark clone size as missing; the rest say once, few, many or name a class of expanded clone.

clone size: many
D gene: .
J gene: TRBJ2-1
V gene: TRBV7-9
CDR3 protein: CASSTADEQFF
CDR3 DNA: TGTGCCAGCAGCACCGCGGATGAGCAGTTCTTC

clone size: .
D gene: .
J gene: TRBJ2-4
V gene: TRBV29-1
CDR3 protein: CSVGRAGSIQYF
CDR3 DNA: TGCAGCGTCGGAAGGGCTGGAAGCATTCAGTACTTC

clone size: few
D gene: TRBD1
J gene: TRBJ1-1
V gene: TRBV28
CDR3 protein: CASSSPGQGQTEAFF
CDR3 DNA: TGTGCCAGCAGTTCACCGGGACAGGGTCAAACTGAAGCTTTCTTT

clone size: .
D gene: .
J gene: TRBJ2-7
V gene: TRBV5-6
CDR3 protein: CVSSALRQVHEQYF
CDR3 DNA: TGTGTCAGCAGCGCCCTCCGACAGGTCCACGAGCAGTATTTC

clone size: .
D gene: TRBD1
J gene: TRBJ2-1
V gene: TRBV7-9
CDR3 protein: CASSRGTGVYNEQSF
CDR3 DNA: TGTGCCAGCAGCCGTGGGACAGGGGTATACAATGAGCAGTCCTTC

clone size: few
D gene: .
J gene: TRBJ2-1
V gene: TRBV28
CDR3 protein: CASMAQPGSYNEQFF
CDR3 DNA: TGTGCCAGCATGGCGCAGCCGGGCTCCTACAATGAGCAGTTCTTC

clone size: once
D gene: .
J gene: TRBJ2-7
V gene: TRBV11-2
CDR3 protein: CASSIRGASYEQYF
CDR3 DNA: TGTGCCAGCAGCATTAGGGGAGCTAGTTACGAGCAGTACTTC

clone size: .
D gene: .
J gene: TRBJ2-3
V gene: TRBV5-5
CDR3 protein: CASSRDCSTDTQYF
CDR3 DNA: TGTGCCAGCAGCAGGGACTGTAGCACAGATACGCAGTATTTT

clone size: .
D gene: .
J gene: TRBJ2-7
V gene: TRBV11-2
CDR3 protein: CASSLWRTSYEQYF
CDR3 DNA: TGTGCCAGCAGCCTATGGAGAACTTCCTACGAGCAGTACTTC

clone size: .
D gene: TRBD2
J gene: TRBJ2-3
V gene: TRBV29-1
CDR3 protein: CSVTWTSLTDTQYF
CDR3 DNA: TGCAGCGTAACCTGGACTAGCCTTACAGATACGCAGTATTTT

clone size: many
D gene: TRBD2
J gene: TRBJ2-6
V gene: TRBV7-9
CDR3 protein: CASSSWTSGTLSGANVLTF
CDR3 DNA: TGTGCCAGCAGCTCCTGGACTAGCGGTACCTTATCTGGGGCCAACGTCCTGACTTTC

clone size: medium-sized
D gene: TRBD2
J gene: TRBJ2-7
V gene: TRBV6-5
CDR3 protein: CASRLAGRYEQYF
CDR3 DNA: TGTGCCAGCAGACTAGCGGGAAGATACGAGCAGTACTTC

clone size: .
D gene: TRBD2
J gene: TRBJ2-5
V gene: TRBV11-2
CDR3 protein: CASSRGLVLQETLYF
CDR3 DNA: TGTGCCAGCAGCCGGGGACTAGTCCTCCAAGAGACATTGTACTTC

clone size: .
D gene: .
J gene: TRBJ1-1
V gene: TRBV11-2
CDR3 protein: CANSFERSTEAFF
CDR3 DNA: TGTGCCAACAGCTTCGAGAGGAGCACTGAAGCTTTCTTT

clone size: .
D gene: .
J gene: TRBJ2-7
V gene: TRBV11-2
CDR3 protein: CASRLVAGLSYEQHF
CDR3 DNA: TGTGCCAGCAGGTTAGTGGCAGGGCTAAGCTACGAGCAGCACTTC

clone size: .
D gene: TRBD2
J gene: TRBJ2-5
V gene: TRBV5-6
CDR3 protein: CASSLYIGLVGAETQYF
CDR3 DNA: TGTGCCAGCAGCTTGTATATCGGACTAGTGGGAGCAGAGACCCAGTACTTC

clone size: .
D gene: .
J gene: TRBJ2-7
V gene: TRBV5-6
CDR3 protein: CASSSAGLSPRGQYF
CDR3 DNA: TGTGCCAGCAGCTCTGCCGGACTATCTCCGCGGGGGCAGTACTTC

clone size: .
D gene: TRBD2
J gene: TRBJ2-7
V gene: TRBV11-2
CDR3 protein: CASSHVRRSRGTNYEQYF
CDR3 DNA: TGTGCCAGCAGCCACGTTAGGCGGTCGCGGGGGACCAACTACGAGCAGTATTTC

clone size: .
D gene: .
J gene: TRBJ1-5
V gene: TRBV20-1
CDR3 protein: CSARRRRDQPQHF
CDR3 DNA: TGCAGTGCTAGACGGCGGAGGGATCAGCCCCAGCATTTT

clone size: .
D gene: .
J gene: TRBJ1-1
V gene: TRBV11-2
CDR3 protein: CAGGSLIRTGGVMDTEAFF
CDR3 DNA: TGTGCCGGCGGCTCCTTAATTCGGACGGGGGGGGTCATGGACACTGAAGCTTTCTTT

clone size: .
D gene: TRBD2
J gene: TRBJ2-3
V gene: TRBV5-4
CDR3 protein: CASSLMGSGRSADMQYF
CDR3 DNA: TGTGCCAGCAGCTTGATGGGTAGCGGGAGGTCCGCAGATATGCAGTATTTT

clone size: .
D gene: .
J gene: TRBJ2-3
V gene: TRBV11-2
CDR3 protein: CASRLAIGRRSTDTQYF
CDR3 DNA: TGTGCCAGCAGATTAGCAATAGGGAGAAGGAGCACAGATACGCAGTATTTC